This T cell receptor beta chain was identified during a study of graft-versus-host responses after intestinal transplantation. Germline assignment: CDR1 MDHEN and CDR2 SYDVKM. CDR3 length: 17 amino acids. V lost 3 bases, J lost 5 bases, and 11 bases stayed unmatched. Clones were sequenced by immunoSEQ multiplex PCR, and TCRdb holds only the in-frame ones, with some missing. The profile shows approximately 12,000 clones, about 93% of them singletons. The source of this sequence is a human patient who received an intestinal transplant, so some T cells may come from the graft donor. The sample consisted of PBMCs, taken 109 to 110 days after intestinal transplant. The chain is built from TRBV28 and TRBJ1-5; 9 bases align to TRBD1. This CDR3 reads CASSFTGGNWGDQPQHF. For the CDR3, the DNA is TGTGCCAGCAGTTTTACAGGGGGCAACTGGGGGGATCAGCCCCAGCATTTT. Full variable domain (rest looked up from reference TRBV28 and TRBJ1-5): DVKVTQSSRYLVKRTGEKVFLECVQDMDHENMFWYRQDPGLGLRLIYFSYDVKMKEKGDIPEGYSVSREKKERFSLILESASTNQTSMYLCASSFTGGNWGDQPQHFGDGTRLSIL.